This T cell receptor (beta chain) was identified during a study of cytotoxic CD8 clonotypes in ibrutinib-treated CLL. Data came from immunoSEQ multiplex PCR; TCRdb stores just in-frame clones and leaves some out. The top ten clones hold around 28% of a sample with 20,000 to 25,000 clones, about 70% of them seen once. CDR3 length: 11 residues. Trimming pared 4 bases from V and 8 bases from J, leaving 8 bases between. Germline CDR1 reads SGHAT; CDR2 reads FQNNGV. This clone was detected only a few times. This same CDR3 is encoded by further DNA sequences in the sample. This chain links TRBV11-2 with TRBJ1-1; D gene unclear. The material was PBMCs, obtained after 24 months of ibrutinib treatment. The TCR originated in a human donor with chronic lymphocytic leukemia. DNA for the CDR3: TGTGCCAGCAGCTCCTCTACAGAAGCTTTCTTT. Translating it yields CASSSSTEAFF.